This T cell receptor (beta chain) is from a study of identifying expanded T cells in peripheral blood. The method was immunoSEQ multiplex PCR; TCRdb's version includes in-frame clones alone and lacks a portion of them. The table shows about 91,000 clones, with around nine tenths occurring only once. The CDR3 extends over 13 amino acids. Trimming took 4 bases from V and 6 from J, leaving 12 bases between them. CDR1 is SGHDN, CDR2 FVKESK, per germline. The receptor was derived from a person between 18 and 75 years old in good health. The genes are TRBV14 and TRBJ1-1; D is uncertain. Sequencing was done on a sample of blood. The CDR3: CASSLGPIPEAFF. The CDR3 region has the DNA TGTGCCAGCAGCCTAGGACCTATCCCTGAAGCTTTCTTT.